A selection of T cell receptor beta chains follows, all from one sample in a study of CD8+CD57+ T cells in acquired aplastic anemia. One entry per CDR3 protein results from TCRdb running MiXCR on the reads. In the table there are 150,000 to 200,000 distinct CDR3 sequences, approximately 52% of which are singletons. Input material: sorted CD4+, CD8+, or CD8+CD57+ T cells (not recorded which) from PBMCs. The origin of the receptors is a human donor with aplastic anemia. Both conserved end residues are part of each CDR3. Each record gives: V gene, D gene, J gene, clone size, CDR3 length, CDR3 DNA, CDR3 protein. The D gene is left open where the match is weak. Where a row states a size, it is once, few, many or the class of an expanded clone; other rows omit it.

TRBV29-1	TRBD1	TRBJ1-2	.	14	TGCAGCGTTGTGGCGGGACAGAAGAACTATGGCTACACCTTC	CSVVAGQKNYGYTF
TRBV15	.	TRBJ1-5	few	16	TGTGCCACCAGCAGACAGGGTCTCGGGGTTAATCAGCCCCAGCATTTT	CATSRQGLGVNQPQHF
TRBV20-1	.	TRBJ2-7	.	13	TGCAGTGCTGGGGGATCCAGCACTTACGAGCAGTACTTC	CSAGGSSTYEQYF
TRBV6-1	TRBD2	TRBJ2-3	.	15	TGTGCCAGCAGTGAAACTAGCGGGGGGGCAGATACGCAGTATTTT	CASSETSGGADTQYF
TRBV29-1	.	TRBJ2-1	.	9	TGCAGCGTTGATAATGTAGCGGTCTTC	CSVDNVAVF
TRBV5-1	.	TRBJ2-3	many	14	TGCGCCAGCAGCCAGGGTGCGGGGGCGGATACGCAGTATTTT	CASSQGAGADTQYF
TRBV20-1	.	TRBJ1-3	many	15	TGCAGTGCTAGAGACCCTTGGGGACCTGGAAACACCATATATTTT	CSARDPWGPGNTIYF
TRBV9	TRBD1	TRBJ1-2	.	15	TGTGCCAGCAGCGTAGGAACAGGGGGCAACTATGGCTACACCTTC	CASSVGTGGNYGYTF
TRBV5-6	.	TRBJ2-7	.	12	TGTGCCAGCAGCTTGGACGTATACGAGCGGTACTTC	CASSLDVYERYF
TRBV7-9	TRBD1	TRBJ2-1	.	15	TGTGCCAGCAGCTTAAAGGACAGGGGAGACAATGAGCAGTTCTTC	CASSLKDRGDNEQFF
TRBV29-1	.	TRBJ1-2	.	11	TGCAGCAGTTCGGCCAACTATGGCTACACCTTC	CSSSANYGYTF
TRBV19	.	TRBJ1-5	.	15	TGTGCCAGTAGTGTGTACTCATATAGCAATCAGCCCCAGCATTTT	CASSVYSYSNQPQHF
TRBV24-1	.	TRBJ1-2	once	11	TGTGCCACCAGTGACAGAGATGGCTACACCTTC	CATSDRDGYTF
TRBV29-1	.	TRBJ2-7	.	13	TGCAGCGTTAAAGGCAGGGTACACCACGAGCAGTACTTC	CSVKGRVHHEQYF
TRBV6-5	.	TRBJ1-5	.	16	TGTGCCAGCAGTTCGAATCCGGGACCCTGGCGTCAGCCCCAGCATTTT	CASSSNPGPWRQPQHF
TRBV7-6	.	TRBJ1-5	many	15	TGTGCCAGCAGCTTAGCAGAGGGCCTAGATCTTCCCCAGCATTTT	CASSLAEGLDLPQHF
TRBV10-3	TRBD2	TRBJ2-3	.	14	TGTGCCATCAGGTCCGGGACTACTACAGATACGCAGTATTTT	CAIRSGTTTDTQYF
TRBV19	TRBD2	TRBJ2-7	.	16	TGTGCCAGTAGAACTAGCGGGAGGCAGAGCTCCTACGAGCAGTACTTC	CASRTSGRQSSYEQYF
TRBV12-3/TRBV12-4	.	TRBJ1-5	.	15	TGTGCCAGCAGCGTGGGTAACACGGGCAATCAGCCCCAGCACTTT	CASSVGNTGNQPQHF
TRBV20-1	.	TRBJ2-7	.	14	TGCAGTGCCCCGCCCTACAGGGCGCGGTACGAGCAGTACTTC	CSAPPYRARYEQYF
TRBV20-1	TRBD2	TRBJ2-7	many	15	TGCAGTGCGGGACTAGCGGGGTTAAGCTCCTACGAGCAGTACTTC	CSAGLAGLSSYEQYF
TRBV6-2/TRBV6-3	TRBD1	TRBJ1-5	.	15	TGTGCCAGCAGTTACTCAGGGGGCGGCAATCAGCCCCAGCATTTT	CASSYSGGGNQPQHF
TRBV29-1	.	TRBJ1-1	.	11	TGCAGCGCGCGGCGTGGCACTGAAGCTTTCTTT	CSARRGTEAFF
TRBV2	TRBD1	TRBJ1-5	.	16	TGTGCCAGCAGCCCACCGGGACAGGGTAGCAATCAGCCCCAGCATTTT	CASSPPGQGSNQPQHF
TRBV20-1	.	TRBJ2-3	many	12	TGCAGTGCTAACAGGGAAGGCGATACGCAGTATTTT	CSANREGDTQYF
TRBV6-1	.	TRBJ1-1	many	13	TGTGCCACCGTCTCGGACCGGGGCACTGAAGCTTTCTTT	CATVSDRGTEAFF
TRBV6-1	.	TRBJ2-1	many	12	TGTGCCAGCAGTGTTAGGGGGAATGAGCAGTTCTTC	CASSVRGNEQFF
TRBV20-1	.	TRBJ2-5	once	12	TGCAGTGGACGTACGGGACGGGAGACCCAGTACTTC	CSGRTGRETQYF
TRBV12-3/TRBV12-4	TRBD1	TRBJ2-7	many	15	TGTGCCAGCAGTTTAGCGGACAGGGGGCCCCACGAGCAGTACTTC	CASSLADRGPHEQYF
TRBV19	.	TRBJ1-4	few	14	TGTGCCAGTAAGAACAGGGCAACTAATGAAAAACTGTTTTTT	CASKNRATNEKLFF
TRBV13	.	TRBJ2-7	.	12	TGTGCCAGCAGCCCACCGGGGAGCGAGCAGTACTTC	CASSPPGSEQYF
TRBV4-2	TRBD2	TRBJ2-1	.	20	TGTGCCAGCAGCCCTCGGCAGCGGGGGGGGGCCCCGAGCTCCTACAATGAGCAGTTCTTC	CASSPRQRGGAPSSYNEQFF
TRBV7-9	.	TRBJ2-7	.	12	TGTGCCACCCTAACCGGGAACGACGAGCAGTACTTC	CATLTGNDEQYF
TRBV9	.	TRBJ2-2	few	12	TGTGCCAGCAGCGTAGTCAGCGGGGAGCTGTTTTTT	CASSVVSGELFF
TRBV3-1	.	TRBJ1-1	.	15	TGTGCCAGCAGCCAAGTAGGCGGGGGGAACACTGAAGCTTTCTTT	CASSQVGGGNTEAFF
TRBV5-1	TRBD1	TRBJ1-2	.	13	TGCGCCAGCAGCGTCCGAGGGACAGGGGACTACACCTTC	CASSVRGTGDYTF
TRBV20-1	.	TRBJ2-7	.	17	TGCAGTGCTAGAGTTTTTAGCGGACTACCACCGCCCCACGAGCAGTACTTC	CSARVFSGLPPPHEQYF
TRBV10-1	TRBD1	TRBJ1-5	.	13	TGCGCCAGCAGTGTGGACAGGGATCAGCCCCAGCATTTT	CASSVDRDQPQHF
TRBV19	.	TRBJ2-7	few	14	TGTGCCAGTAGTGTAGGTTCAGCCGCCTACGAGCAGTACTTC	CASSVGSAAYEQYF
TRBV12-3/TRBV12-4	.	TRBJ2-2	.	9	TGTGCCAGCAGATGGGACGGGATTTTT	CASRWDGIF
TRBV7-2	.	TRBJ2-5	.	13	TGTGCCAGCAGCTTAGTCGAGATGGAGACCCAGTACTTC	CASSLVEMETQYF
TRBV2	.	TRBJ1-6	.	13	TGTGCCAGCAGTTATAACCAGGGTTCACCCCTCCACTTT	CASSYNQGSPLHF
TRBV19	.	TRBJ1-5	.	14	TGTGCCAGTGATCAGCGGGGGGAGAGTCAGCCCCAGCATTTT	CASDQRGESQPQHF